Presented here are 15 T cell receptor beta chains from one specimen sequenced in a study of T cells after yellow fever vaccination. TCRdb redid the calling of the 5' RACE reads with MiXCR, one entry per CDR3 protein. The table lists 400,000 or so distinct CDR3 sequences, 6.2% of them singletons. Sequencing used PBMCs, obtained 5 days after the yellow fever booster vaccination. The receptor set was obtained from a man under 40 who received the YFV17D yellow fever vaccine.

This clonotype has just a few counts. The gene calls are TRBV7-2 and TRBJ1-2, with D hard to call. The germline V gene encodes CDR1 SGHTA and CDR2 FQGNSA. This CDR3 has 14 residues. The V gene lost 2 bases and the J gene lost 5 bases, with 12 bases spanning the gap. The CDR3 spells CASSLTLPLYGYTF. The DNA for the CDR3 is TGTGCCAGCAGCTTAACCTTGCCCCTTTATGGCTACACCTTC.

This clonotype showed up many times. The rearrangement uses TRBV6-2 or TRBV6-3 and TRBJ1-5; 9 positions match TRBD1. J was trimmed by 1 base and V by 4 bases; bases with no gene match: 8. CDR3 size: 17 residues. CDR1 is MNHEY, CDR2 SVGEGT, per germline. The CDR3 coding sequence is TGTGCCAGCAGTTCCTGGGGGACAGGGACAAGCAATCAGCCCCAGCATTTT. It specifies CASSSWGTGTSNQPQHF.

The chain employs TRBV2 and TRBJ2-1, with 9 positions matching TRBD2. CDR1 SNHLY and CDR2 FYNNEI come from the germline V gene. The CDR3 is 15 amino acids. The V segment lost 8 bases and the J segment 7 bases; nucleotides outside the gene matches: 12. CDR3 nucleotides: TGTGCCAGCGGGGGGACTAGCTCCCCGGGGAATGAGCAGTTCTTC. This encodes CASGGTSSPGNEQFF.

Only a few counts were recorded for this clonotype. The rearrangement joins TRBV7-8 to TRBJ2-3; TRBD2 matches 7 bases. The V segment lost 7 bases and the J segment 0 bases; nucleotides outside the gene matches: 13. Per the germline V gene, CDR1 is SGHVS and CDR2 is FQNEAQ. The CDR3 spans 17 residues. For the CDR3, the DNA is TGTGCCAGCATAGGGGCCCGGCTAGCGGCGAGCACAGATACGCAGTATTTT. Translated: CASIGARLAASTDTQYF.

There are a few counts of this clonotype. This chain joins TRBV7-9 and TRBJ1-6; D possibly corresponds to TRBD1 (6 bases). The CDR3 runs to 14 residues. The germline CDR1 and CDR2 sequences are SEHNR and FQNEAQ (reference sequence). V lost 5 bases, J lost 8 bases, and 13 bases lay in between. The chain's CDR3 is CASSEGPGDSPLHF. CDR3 nucleotide sequence: TGTGCCAGCAGCGAAGGGCCAGGGGATTCACCCCTCCACTTT.

In its sample, this clonotype was seen a few times. The chain combines TRBV7-2 with TRBJ2-7; TRBD1 is a possible D gene (5 bases). The germline V gene encodes CDR1 SGHTA and CDR2 FQGNSA. The V and J ends lost 1 base and 3 bases respectively, with 10 bases between them. The CDR3 is 14 residues long. The CDR3 nucleotides read TGTGCCAGCAGCTTAGTGGGGCTGTTCTACGAGCAGTACTTC. This encodes CASSLVGLFYEQYF.

In the case of this clonotype: An end of the junction does not agree with germline; a read error may underlie this. The chain couples TRBV5-6 to TRBJ2-1, with D unresolved. Germline CDR1 reads SGHDT; CDR2 reads YYEEEE. This CDR3 is built from 14 residues. CDR3: CASSLGLVANEPFF. In nucleotides, the CDR3 is TGTGCCAGCAGCTTGGGTTTAGTCGCCAATGAGCCGTTCTTC.

This clonotype has ten or more counts. J is TRBJ2-3 and V is TRBV7-2; TRBD1 might be the D (6 bases). V lost 2 bases and J lost 4, with 10 bases in between. Germline V gives CDR1 SGHTA, CDR2 FQGNSA. This CDR3 is 14 amino acids long. CDR3 loop: CASSLRQGPDTQYF. CDR3 nucleotide sequence: TGTGCCAGCAGCTTAAGGCAGGGGCCAGATACGCAGTATTTT.

The sample holds many counts of this clonotype. The chain has TRBV5-1 and TRBJ2-3, with 8 bases matching TRBD1. The CDR3 is 15 amino acids. Per germline, CDR1 SGHRS and CDR2 YFSETQ. The V and J ends lost 3 bases and 1 base, in that order; junction bases with no gene match: 4. CDR3 DNA sequence: TGCGCCAGCAGCTCCGGACAGGGTGGCACAGATACGCAGTATTTT. It yields the protein CASSSGQGGTDTQYF.

This clonotype was seen many times. V gene TRBV20-1 combines with J gene TRBJ2-1, with 13 bases fitting TRBD2. The CDR3 is 15 residues long. V shed 5 bases, J shed 7 bases, and the junction held 8 bases outside the gene matches. The germline V gene has CDR1 DFQATT and CDR2 SNEGSKA (reference sequence). The CDR3 sequence: CSASGGLAGRNEQFF. As DNA, the CDR3 is TGCAGTGCTTCCGGGGGACTAGCGGGACGGAATGAGCAGTTCTTC.

This rearrangement joins TRBV18 to TRBJ1-5; D not resolved. CDR1 and CDR2 from the germline V gene are KGHSH and LQKENI. The CDR3 runs to 17 residues. Trimming removed 2 bases from V and 2 bases from J, with 16 bases in between. DNA for the CDR3: TGTGCCAGCTCACCAAGGACTCCGGTAGCAGGCAATCAGCCCCAGCATTTT. Translation: CASSPRTPVAGNQPQHF.

CDR3 amino acids: CASSLGREGHRTSTDTQYF. CDR3 nucleotide sequence: TGTGCCAGCAGCTTAGGGCGGGAGGGCCATCGAACTAGCACAGATACGCAGTATTTT. The chain carries TRBV11-1 and TRBJ2-3, with TRBD2 matching 9 bases. Germline loops: CDR1 SGHAT, CDR2 FQDESV (reference sequence). V shed 1 base, J shed 0 bases, and the junction held 11 bases outside the gene matches. The CDR3 is 19 residues long.

This clonotype was found many times. This chain links TRBV10-3 with TRBJ2-3; 8 positions match TRBD2. J was trimmed by 4 bases and V by 6 bases; bases with no gene match: 12. The CDR3 extends over 16 amino acids. CDR1 is ENHRY and CDR2 is SYGVKD in the germline V gene. CDR3 DNA: TGTGCCATCAGCCCCCACCAACGGGGGGGGCCAGATACGCAGTATTTT. Its protein is CAISPHQRGGPDTQYF.

This clonotype has a count of ten or more. The V and J genes are TRBV20-1 and TRBJ2-1; TRBD2 is a possible D gene (6 bases). Germline CDR1 is DFQATT and CDR2 is SNEGSKA (reference sequence). Trimming took 4 bases from V and 2 from J, leaving 12 bases between them. The CDR3 is 14 amino acids. CDR3 DNA: TGCAGTGCTACACGTCTAGCGACCTACAATGAGCAGTTCTTC. Translated, it gives CSATRLATYNEQFF.

The gene calls are TRBV18 and TRBJ2-1, with D perhaps matching TRBD1 (7 bases). Germline V gene sequence: CDR1 KGHSH, CDR2 LQKENI. The CDR3 loop spans 17 amino acids. With 4 bases removed from V and 2 bases from J, the gap between germline ends came to 18 bases. CDR3 nucleotides: TGTGCCAGCTCACAGCAGGGGGGCTCAAGAGCCTACAATGAGCAGTTCTTC. As protein: CASSQQGGSRAYNEQFF. Variable domain in full (rest from reference TRBV18 and TRBJ2-1): NAGVMQNPRHLVRRRGQEARLRCSPMKGHSHVYWYRQLPEEGLKFMVYLQKENIIDESGMPKERFSAEFPKEGPSILRIQQVVRGDSAAYFCASSQQGGSRAYNEQFFGPGTRLTVL.